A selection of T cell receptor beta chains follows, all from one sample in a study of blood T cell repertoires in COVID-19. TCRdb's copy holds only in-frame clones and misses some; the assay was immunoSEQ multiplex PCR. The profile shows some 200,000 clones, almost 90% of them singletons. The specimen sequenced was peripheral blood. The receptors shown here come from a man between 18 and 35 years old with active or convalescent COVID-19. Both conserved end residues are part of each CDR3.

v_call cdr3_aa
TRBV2 CASSDVRSPLHF
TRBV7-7 CASSLGASGANVLTF
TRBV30 CAWSVGTGSYEQYF
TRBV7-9 CASSLAYGESGYTF
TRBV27 CASSPGQGPRQPQHF
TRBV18 CASSPFLAGMNTEAFF
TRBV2 CASRRDNYEQYF
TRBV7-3 CASSPLGGRINNEQFF
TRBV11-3 CASSRTGGTEAFF
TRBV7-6 CASSSLTAGGYGYTF
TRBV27 CASSFGGTGSGNQPQHF
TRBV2 CASNRGQGDYEQYF
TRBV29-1 CSCSPMGQAHGYTF
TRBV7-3 CASSLLGAGANVLTF
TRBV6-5 CASRVQAITGELFF
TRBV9 CASSEGLAGAQETQYF
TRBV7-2 CASSQTGNNSPLHF
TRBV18 CASSPLERLDEQYF
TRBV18 CASSLNRGGVTEAFF
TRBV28 CASSSAADTQYF
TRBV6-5 CASSRQGMTPLHF
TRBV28 CASSPLSTYSNQPQHF
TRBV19 CASSIGSGTGGRKYQETQYF
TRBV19 CASSLLLPLNTEAFF
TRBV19 CASSSQGSSYEQYF
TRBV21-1 CASKETQHSGNTIYF
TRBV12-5 CASGLQGNQPQHF
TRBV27 CASTHRGGETQYF
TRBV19 CASSQTGKTSPLHF
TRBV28 CASRQGALEQYF
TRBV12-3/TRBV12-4 CASRGTGIQPQHF
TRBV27 CASSYSDRGWYEQYF
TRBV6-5 CASSYSQGQQNTEAFF
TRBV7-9 CASRPDREWDTEAFF
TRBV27 CASSFGQGYQETQYF
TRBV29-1 CSVEDSGQGDEQYF
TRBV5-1 CASRPGLAGHEQFF
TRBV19 CASSDKGLAGDTQYF
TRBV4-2 CASSQADRVSNQPQHF
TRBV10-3 CAISAGDGYTF
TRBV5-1 CASSQGLVQETQYF
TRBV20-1 CSASWERAPILSSYEQYF
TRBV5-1 CASSFRGGGQPQHF
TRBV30 CAWRTSGRYEQYF
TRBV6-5 CASTPAGGLYEQFF
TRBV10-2 CASSEGSGSGTDTQYF
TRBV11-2 CASSEGRGAYEQYF
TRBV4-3 CASSQAGVSDTQYF
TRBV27 CASRFTTSALRDTQYF
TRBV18 CASSPDSEYGYTF
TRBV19 CASSPQGVVGTEAFF
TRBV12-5 CASGRTARQPQHF
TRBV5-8 CASSFVGGTSYNEQFF